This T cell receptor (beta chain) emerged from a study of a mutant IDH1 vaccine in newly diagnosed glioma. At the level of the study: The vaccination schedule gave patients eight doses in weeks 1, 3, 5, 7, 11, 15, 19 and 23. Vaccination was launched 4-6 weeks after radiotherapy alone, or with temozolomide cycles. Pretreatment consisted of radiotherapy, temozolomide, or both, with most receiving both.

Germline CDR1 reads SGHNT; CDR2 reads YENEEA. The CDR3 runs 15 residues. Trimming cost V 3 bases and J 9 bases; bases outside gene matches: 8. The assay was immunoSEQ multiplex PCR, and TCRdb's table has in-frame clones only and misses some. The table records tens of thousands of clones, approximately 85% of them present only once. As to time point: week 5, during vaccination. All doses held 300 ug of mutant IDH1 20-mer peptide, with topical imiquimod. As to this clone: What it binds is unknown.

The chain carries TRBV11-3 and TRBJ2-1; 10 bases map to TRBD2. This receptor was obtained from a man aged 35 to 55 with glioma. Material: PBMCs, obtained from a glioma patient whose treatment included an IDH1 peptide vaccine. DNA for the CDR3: TGTGCCAGCAGCTTGCTAGCGGGAGAGGTGGCTGAGCAGTTCTTC. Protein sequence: CASSLLAGEVAEQFF.